Below, one TCR beta chain is given with its context. Its antigen target is currently unknown. No much larger clone exists at a distance of one base, and base qualities are not known. Each collaborating institution followed its own protocols to collect whole blood in K2EDTA tubes. For TCRbeta analysis, collaborator samples were shipped as frozen whole blood, as isolated PBMCs, or as DNA extracted from either sample type. The data are from a study of blood T cell repertoires in COVID-19 (TCRdb year 2020). Study-wide context: Collaborator samples came from the United States, Italy and Spain and covered acute and convalescent phases of COVID-19. Sample metadata almost always included a de-identified subject ID, COVID-19 status, age in years and sex. The prospective study material was composed of cDNA or gDNA derived from T cells, B-cell-depleted T cells, or PBMCs. Where HLA class I and class II types were available, the types were taken from metadata supplied by the sample provider, not from assay-based typing. The samples were drawn from two sources: the first 160 participants of the ongoing ImmuneRACE study, and 950 to 1,500 subjects contributed by 6 global collaborators. The repertoires were made available in a free public database intended to serve as a resource for research on the immune response to SARS-CoV-2. Deeply sampled blood TCRbeta repertoires from subjects exposed to, actively infected with, or recovered from COVID-19 were included in the dataset. Study-level results and caveats: How much clinical and demographic metadata was included differed by source and by participant, and the metadata was provided uncurated.

Per the germline V gene (reference sequence), LNHDA is the CDR1 and SQIVND is the CDR2. The CDR3, cysteine through phenylalanine, is 14 amino acids long. The entry retains the CDR3 DNA only, 42 bases that are in frame from base 1. V and J lose 6 bases and 1 base, and a span of 12 bases separates them. The immunoSEQ Assay, a bias-controlled multiplex PCR, was used to amplify TCRbeta CDR3 regions from genomic DNA. The published analysis was carried out like this. The number of nucleated cells in each sample was estimated by amplification of reference gene primers within the assay. To quantify the absolute abundance of each unique TCRbeta CDR3 rearrangement, sequence reads were collapsed and filtered. Productive Simpson clonality was computed per sample as the square root of Simpson's diversity index over productive rearrangements. Here the immuneACCESS table is served through TCRdb, limited to in-frame sequences with V and J called. Missing clones are a known gap in these copies; in checked studies unresolved V genes cover under half, and the rest lacks a known reason. V, J and clone size reflect that table, while D and trimming were determined from the DNA. The sample yields approximately 280,000 clones; over 75% were counted once. The ten most abundant clones make up approximately 13% of the sample.

The V gene is TRBV19 and the J gene is TRBJ1-1; TRBD1 is possibly the D segment (5 matching bases). The specimen sequenced was peripheral blood. The receptor comes from a woman aged 55-75 years with acute or convalescent COVID-19. Read as DNA, the sequence is TGTGCCAGTAGGATCGGGGGTCCGAACACTGAAGCTTTCTTT. It translates to CASRIGGPNTEAFF.